Following are 21 T cell receptor beta chains from one sample sequenced in a study of T cells in women clearing cervical HPV infection. TCRdb's table, derived via immunoSEQ multiplex PCR, lists solely in-frame clones and lacks some. This sample's table reports tens of thousands of clones. Sequenced: blood buffy coat. The receptor source for this set is a woman aged 18 to 75 with a cervical HPV16 infection that either progressed to CIN3+ or cleared (not recorded which).

Concerning this clone itself: Read sequence stops 3 residues before the CDR3 end, and the germline J gene provides the missing end. Other DNA sequences within the sample encode an identical CDR3. The chain links TRBV30 to TRBJ1-2; TRBD1 matches at 9 bases. Germline trimming cut 2 bases from V and 4 bases from J; bases unmatched to any gene: 8. CDR3 size: 15 residues. Per the germline V gene, CDR1 is GTSNPN and CDR2 is SVGIG (reference sequence). CDR3 sequence: CAWSPRDRVGYGYTF. The part of the CDR3 DNA that was read is TGTGCCTGGAGTCCCCGGGACAGGGTGGGCTATGGC.

The sequenced CDR3 bases are TGTGCCTGGGACTCCGGCAGCGACGAG. Translating gives CAWDSGSDE. The entire CDR3 is CAWDSGSDEQYF. The chain combines TRBV30 with TRBJ2-7; D is undetermined. Coverage ceases 3 residues before the CDR3 finishes, and the germline J gene fills in the end. The germline V gene has CDR1 GTSNPN and CDR2 SVGIG (reference sequence). Trimming stripped 5 bases from V and 5 bases from J, with 13 bases between. This CDR3 spans 12 amino acids.

Comments on this clone: The sequenced fragment ends 3 residues before the CDR3 boundary, so the rest is inferred from the germline J gene. The chain is built from TRBV5-1 and TRBJ2-5; TRBD1 matches 7 bases. The CDR3 has 15 amino acids. The germline CDR1 and CDR2 sequences are SGHRS and YFSETQ. V trimming: 0 bases; J trimming: 4 bases; junction bases outside the gene matches: 6. The covered CDR3 bases are TGCGCCAGCAGCTTGGCAACAGGGGATCGAGAGACC. Translating gives CASSLATGDRET. The full CDR3 reads CASSLATGDRETQYF.

Comments on this clone: The read falls 3 residues short of the CDR3 end, and the missing part is taken from the germline J gene. The V call is TRBV20-1, the J call TRBJ2-7; maybe TRBD2 (5 bases). The V end was cut by 0 bases, the J end by 1 base, with 13 bases between. CDR1 is DFQATT and CDR2 is SNEGSKA in the germline V gene (reference sequence). The CDR3 is made up of 15 amino acids. CDR3 DNA, as far as it was read: TGCAGTGCTAGAGATCAGAGCGGTCCTTCCTACGAG. As protein: CSARDQSGPSYE. The entire CDR3 protein reads CSARDQSGPSYEQYF.

Concerning this clone: Coverage ceases 3 residues before the CDR3 finishes, and the germline J gene fills in the end. V gene TRBV6-2 or TRBV6-3 combines with J gene TRBJ2-7; 8 nucleotides agree with TRBD2. Unmatched junction bases numbered 5, after V lost 6 bases and J lost 4 bases. This CDR3 is built from 13 residues. Germline loops: CDR1 MNHEY, CDR2 SVGEGT. The sequenced CDR3 bases are TGTGCCAGCAGGCCCGGGACTAGTTACGAG. Translating it yields CASRPGTSYE. The whole CDR3 protein reads CASRPGTSYEQYF.

Concerning this clone: A junction end diverges from the germline sequence, so it may reflect a read error. The read comes to an end 3 residues before the CDR3 does, leaving the germline J gene to fill in the end. The rearrangement uses TRBV19 and TRBJ1-3; D remains ambiguous. The V gene's germline CDR1 is LNHDA and CDR2 SQIVND (reference sequence). The CDR3 contains 10 residues. The CDR3 loop is CASSHNTIYF. CDR3 DNA, as far as it was read: TGTGCCAGTTCGCACAACACA.

Details on this clone: The read stops 3 residues short of the end of the CDR3; the missing end is completed from the germline J gene. The rearrangement uses TRBV20-1 and TRBJ2-1; TRBD2 might be the D (6 bases). Trimming removed 5 bases at V and 8 bases at J, with 19 bases between. Germline values: CDR1 DFQATT, CDR2 SNEGSKA (reference sequence). The CDR3 loop spans 14 amino acids. The covered CDR3 bases are TGCAGTGCTGCCCAAGCGGGTCCATCCGATGAG. The encoded protein is CSAAQAGPSDE. The whole CDR3 protein reads CSAAQAGPSDEQFF.

Worth noting for this clone: The sequence runs out 3 residues before the end of the CDR3; the remainder is reconstructed from the germline J gene. J is TRBJ2-3 and V is TRBV20-1, with TRBD1 matching over 7 bases. V gave up 5 bases and J gave up 7 bases; unmatched junction bases: 3. Germline assignment: CDR1 DFQATT and CDR2 SNEGSKA (reference sequence). The CDR3 runs 11 residues. The CDR3 bases that were read are TGCAGTGCTCGACAGGGAAATACG. It codes for CSARQGNT. The whole CDR3 reads CSARQGNTQYF.

Remarks on this clone: The CDR3 extends 3 residues past the end of the read, so its final part is completed from the germline J gene. The chain carries TRBV20-1 and TRBJ2-7; D may be TRBD2 (6 bases). The CDR3 is 15 residues long. V shed 2 bases and J shed 3 bases, with 17 bases lying between them. Germline CDR1 is DFQATT and CDR2 is SNEGSKA (reference sequence). The CDR3: CSARPTGTFLYEQYF. Incomplete CDR3 DNA: TGCAGTGCTAGACCTACCGGGACTTTCCTCTACGAG.

Notes on this clone: The read halts 3 residues ahead of the CDR3 end, with the missing end drawn from the germline J gene. The chain uses TRBV19 and TRBJ2-1; TRBD1 matches 7 bases. The CDR3 spans 16 residues. The trim removed 9 bases at V and 0 bases at J, leaving 11 bases unmatched. CDR1 LNHDA and CDR2 SQIVND come from the germline V gene (reference sequence). The covered CDR3 bases are TGTGCCAGCACAGCACCCGGGACAGCCTCCTACAATGAG. Residues: CASTAPGTASYNE. The CDR3 in its entirety is CASTAPGTASYNEQFF.

Concerning this clone itself: The read ends 3 residues early relative to the CDR3; the germline J gene fills the gap. The V gene is TRBV18, the J gene TRBJ1-6; weak D call: TRBD1 (6 bases). The CDR3 spans 13 residues. Germline CDR1 KGHSH, CDR2 LQKENI. With 8 bases removed from V and 8 bases from J, the gap between germline ends came to 13 bases. The CDR3 here is CASLQGIDSPLHF. The DNA read from the CDR3 is TGTGCCAGCCTACAGGGAATCGATTCACCC.

Note on this clone: The read finishes 3 residues shy of the CDR3 end, and the germline J gene is used to complete it. The chain carries TRBV7-3 and TRBJ1-2; D is possibly TRBD1 (6 bases). CDR1 and CDR2 (germline): SGHTA, FQGTGA. Deletions cut 5 bases from V and 0 bases from J, with 10 bases between. The CDR3 loop spans 14 amino acids. This chain's CDR3 is CASSPGASNYGYTF. The sequenced CDR3 bases are TGTGCCAGCAGCCCAGGGGCCTCTAACTATGGC.

Comments on this clone: The CDR3 end falls 3 residues outside the read, so it is completed with the germline J gene. This chain uses TRBV6-1 with TRBJ2-1, with TRBD2 matching over 11 bases. The CDR3 spans 15 residues. Germline V CDR1 and CDR2: MNHNS, SASEGT. Trimming removed 2 bases from V and 6 bases from J; junction bases left unmatched: 3. The CDR3 bases that were read are TGTGCCAGCAGTGAAATCGGACTAGCGGGCAATGAG. The encoded protein is CASSEIGLAGNE. The CDR3, in full, reads CASSEIGLAGNEQFF.

In the case of this clone: The CDR3 end is not reached by the read, which stops 3 residues before it; the germline J gene fills it in. V and J are TRBV29-1 and TRBJ2-1; 9 bases map to TRBD1. The V gene end was trimmed by 3 bases and the J gene end by 5 bases; junction bases not matched to a gene: 2. The CDR3 is 13 residues long. Germline V gene data show CDR1 as SQVTM and CDR2 as ANQGSEA. CDR3 residues: CSVEGQGHNEQFF. Partial CDR3 DNA: TGCAGCGTTGAGGGACAGGGACACAATGAG.

Note on this clone: The read finishes 3 residues shy of the CDR3 end, and the germline J gene is used to complete it. The chain carries TRBV7-3 and TRBJ1-1; D is ambiguous. Germline V gene data show CDR1 as SGHTA and CDR2 as FQGTGA. Trimming stripped 3 bases from V and 0 bases from J, with 5 bases between. This CDR3 is 13 amino acids long. Here the CDR3 reads CASSFDMNTEAFF. CDR3 bases read: TGTGCCAGCAGCTTTGACATGAACACTGAA.

CDR3 amino acids: CASSIGGGTQYF. The sequenced CDR3 bases are TGTGCCAGTAGTATCGGAGGAGGGACG. This chain uses TRBV19 with TRBJ2-3, with D perhaps TRBD2 (6 bases). The observed sequence ends 3 residues before the CDR3 terminus, with the missing tail filled in from the germline J gene. Germline V gene data show CDR1 as LNHDA and CDR2 as SQIVND (reference sequence). The CDR3 loop spans 12 amino acids.

Details on this clone: Read coverage stops 3 residues before the CDR3 terminus; the germline J gene supplies the remainder. V and J are TRBV11-2 and TRBJ1-2; no clear D gene. This CDR3 is built from 11 residues. From germline, CDR1 is SGHAT and CDR2 FQNNGV. The ends were cut back, 2 bases at V and 7 bases at J, with 5 bases in the middle. The part of the CDR3 DNA that was read is TGTGCCAGCAGCTTATCCGGTGGC. Its protein product is CASSLSGG. In full, the CDR3 reads CASSLSGGYTF.

On this clone: The read stops 3 residues short of the end of the CDR3; the missing end is completed from the germline J gene. The chain joins TRBV19 to TRBJ1-2; D unclear. The CDR3 loop spans 15 amino acids. Germline CDR1 is LNHDA and CDR2 is SQIVND (reference sequence). Between the trimmed V and J ends, which lost 0 bases and 0 bases, there was a span of 8 bases. The sequenced part of the CDR3 DNA is TGTGCCAGTAGTATAGATGGCAGTACTAACTATGGC. Protein sequence: CASSIDGSTNYG. The entire CDR3 is CASSIDGSTNYGYTF. Full variable domain (remainder filled in from reference TRBV19 and TRBJ1-2): DGGITQSPKYLFRKEGQNVTLSCEQNLNHDAMYWYRQDPGQGLRLIYYSQIVNDFQKGDIAEGYSVSREKKESFPLTVTSAQKNPTAFYLCASSIDGSTNYGYTFGSGTRLTVV.

Points on this clone: Read coverage stops 3 residues before the CDR3 terminus; the germline J gene supplies the remainder. The gene calls are TRBV19 and TRBJ2-7; 7 bases are shared with TRBD1. Germline loops: CDR1 LNHDA, CDR2 SQIVND (reference sequence). The CDR3 extends over 14 amino acids. Trimming took 5 bases from V and 4 from J; bases not matched to a gene: 8. CDR3 DNA (partial): TGTGCCAGTAGTCCTGGGACAGACCTTTACGAG. Amino acids: CASSPGTDLYE. In full, the CDR3 reads CASSPGTDLYEQYF.

Concerning this clone itself: The read falls 3 residues short of the CDR3 end, and the missing part is taken from the germline J gene. This chain joins TRBV19 and TRBJ1-2; D is perhaps TRBD1 (5 bases). V gave up 7 bases and J gave up 3 bases, with 15 bases separating them. The CDR3 totals 14 residues. The germline V gene encodes CDR1 LNHDA and CDR2 SQIVND (reference sequence). This CDR3 is CASITPGRDYGYTF. CDR3 DNA, as far as it was read: TGTGCCAGTATCACCCCCGGCAGGGACTATGGC.

Points on this clone: The DNA ends 3 residues before the CDR3 does, and the rest of the CDR3 is filled in from the germline J gene. This chain uses TRBV2 with TRBJ2-7, with TRBD2 matching over 10 bases. There are 13 residues in the CDR3. Trimming cost V 8 bases and J 6 bases; bases outside gene matches: 7. Germline CDR1 and CDR2: SNHLY and FYNNEI. The CDR3 bases that were read are TGTGCCAGCGGGACTAGCGCAGAACGCGAG. It translates to CASGTSAERE. The whole CDR3 reads CASGTSAEREQYF.